The 29 T cell receptor beta chains in this list originate from one sample, sequenced in a study of type 1 and type 2 diabetes patients. The PCR template was genomic DNA. Multiplex PCR with 30 forward and 13 reverse primers amplified the TCR beta CDR3. TCRdb fed the multiplex PCR reads into MiXCR, producing one record per CDR3 protein. Of more than 250,000 distinct CDR3 sequences detected, over 45% appear once; the ten largest clones hold approximately 13%. Sequences were obtained from peripheral blood mononuclear cells (PBMCs). The receptors here all came from a man younger than 35 with type 2 diabetes.

This clonotype has more than one count but fewer than ten. This chain joins TRBV30 and TRBJ1-6, with unresolved D. This CDR3 comprises 16 residues. Germline V gene sequence: CDR1 GTSNPN, CDR2 SVGIG (reference sequence). Trimming cost V 2 bases and J 4 bases, with 15 bases left between them. This CDR3 reads CAWSMVPITYNSPLHF. The DNA for the CDR3 is TGTGCCTGGAGTATGGTCCCAATTACGTATAATTCACCCCTCCACTTT.

Notes on this clonotype: Given a much more abundant clone one base away, this may be a read error. The J gene is TRBJ2-1, the V gene TRBV19; 11 nucleotides align to TRBD1. The CDR3 consists of 14 residues. The germline gives CDR1 LNHDA, CDR2 SQIVND (reference sequence). The CDR3 region is CASSIGTGGNEKFF. The CDR3 nucleotides read TGTGCCAGTAGTATAGGGACAGGGGGCAATGAGAAGTTCTTC. Full variable domain (outside the CDR3, taken from reference TRBV19 and TRBJ2-1): DGGITQSPKYLFRKEGQNVTLSCEQNLNHDAMYWYRQDPGQGLRLIYYSQIVNDFQKGDIAEGYSVSREKKESFPLTVTSAQKNPTAFYLCASSIGTGGNEKFFGPGTRLTVL.

A remark on this clonotype: No conserved phenylalanine or tryptophan ends this CDR3, so it is likely a read error. For the CDR3, the DNA is TGTGCCAGCAGTGGGGGACAGGGATCGCAAGAGACCCAGTACCTC. Its translation: CASSGGQGSQETQYL. The V call is TRBV2, the J call TRBJ2-5; 9 bases are a match to TRBD1. Trimming removed 4 bases from V and 2 bases from J; junction bases left unmatched: 5. Germline V gives CDR1 SNHLY, CDR2 FYNNEI. CDR3 length: 15 residues.

This clonotype has a handful of counts. The chain recombines TRBV7-6 with TRBJ2-7; D is uncertain. The CDR3 loop spans 13 amino acids. Germline V gene data show CDR1 as SGHVS and CDR2 as FNYEAQ. V gave up 2 bases and J gave up 3 bases, with 8 bases separating them. This chain's CDR3 is CASSLRRDYEQYF. The DNA for the CDR3 is TGTGCCAGCAGCTTAAGGAGAGACTACGAGCAGTACTTC.

This chain connects TRBV27 to TRBJ2-1; possibly TRBD2 for D (5 bases). The germline V gene encodes CDR1 MNHEY and CDR2 SMNVEV (reference sequence). The CDR3 loop spans 16 amino acids. Trimming pared 11 bases from V and 2 bases from J, leaving 22 bases between. CDR3 amino acids: CARIRECKPPYNEQFF. CDR3 nucleotide sequence: TGTGCCCGGATTAGGGAGTGCAAACCTCCCTACAATGAGCAGTTCTTC.

This CDR3 reads CASSYGFRSGGAKDTQYF. CDR3 in DNA: TGTGCCAGCAGTTACGGCTTTAGAAGCGGGGGGGCTAAAGATACGCAGTATTTT. The chain links TRBV6-6 to TRBJ2-3, with 10 bases lining up with TRBD2. The germline V gene encodes CDR1 MNHNY and CDR2 SVGAGI (reference sequence). CDR3 length: 18 amino acids. V was pared by 2 bases and J by 5 bases, with 13 bases of the junction left unmatched.

V gene TRBV20-1 combines with J gene TRBJ2-2, with D uncertain. Germline V lookup: CDR1 DFQATT, CDR2 SNEGSKA (reference sequence). The CDR3 covers 15 residues. Between the trimmed V and J ends, which lost 1 base and 1 base, there was a span of 10 bases. The CDR3 DNA is TGCAGTGCTAGAGTCCTTTCTGAGAACACCGGGGAGCTGTTTTTT. Protein sequence: CSARVLSENTGELFF.

This clonotype appeared a few times. The CDR3, as DNA: TGTGCCACCAGCAGAGACAGGTCCCGGGGCTACACCTTC. Protein: CATSRDRSRGYTF. This chain connects TRBV15 to TRBJ1-2; D uncertain. The ends were cut back, 0 bases at V and 8 bases at J, with 10 bases in the middle. The CDR3 is 13 amino acids. The germline CDR1 and CDR2 sequences are LNHNV and YYDKDF (reference sequence). The full variable domain, with the rest looked up from reference TRBV15 and TRBJ1-2, is DAMVIQNPRYQVTQFGKPVTLSCSQTLNHNVMYWYQQKSSQAPKLLFHYYDKDFNNEADTPDNFQSRRPNTSFCFLDIRSPGLGDTAMYLCATSRDRSRGYTFGSGTRLTVV.

This clonotype was observed a few times. The genes are TRBV29-1 and TRBJ2-3; TRBD1 might be the D (6 bases). Germline V gives CDR1 SQVTM, CDR2 ANQGSEA. V lost 2 bases and J 5 bases, leaving 11 bases between the germline ends. There are 13 residues in the CDR3. The CDR3 DNA sequence: TGCAGCGTTGAATGGTCAGGGGTAGATACGCAGTATTTT. It translates to CSVEWSGVDTQYF.

This clonotype was counted between two and nine times. This chain's CDR3 is CASGRQPQHF. In DNA form, the CDR3 reads TGTGCTAGTGGGAGGCAGCCCCAGCATTTT. The rearrangement uses TRBV12-5 and TRBJ1-5; no clear D. V dropped 6 bases and J dropped 7 bases, with 4 bases sitting between them. CDR3 length: 10 amino acids. Germline V gene data show CDR1 as LGHNT and CDR2 as FRNRAP.

The rearrangement joins TRBV7-8 to TRBJ2-1, with D tentatively TRBD1 or TRBD2 (5 bases each). V was shortened by 1 base and J by 2 bases, with 9 bases between the two germline ends. The CDR3 consists of 15 residues. The V gene's germline CDR1 is SGHVS and CDR2 FQNEAQ. In DNA, the CDR3 is TGTGCCAGCAGCTTAGGGCAGGGAGCCTACAATGAGCAGTTCTTC. It yields the protein CASSLGQGAYNEQFF.

This clonotype came up a few times. The J gene is TRBJ2-5, the V gene TRBV20-1, with TRBD2 matching over 8 bases. The CDR3 covers 14 residues. CDR1 DFQATT and CDR2 SNEGSKA come from the germline V gene (reference sequence). V shed 6 bases and J 4 bases; nucleotides not matched to a gene: 10. The CDR3: CSAKAGTSSETQYF. CDR3 nucleotide sequence: TGCAGTGCCAAAGCCGGGACTAGTTCAGAGACCCAGTACTTC.

By proportion, this clonotype is medium-sized. CDR3 DNA: TGTGCCTGGGGAAGCGGAATACAAGAGACCCAGTACTTC. It yields the protein CAWGSGIQETQYF. The rearrangement joins TRBV30 to TRBJ2-5; D possibly corresponds to TRBD2 (5 bases). The CDR3 covers 13 residues. V lost 5 bases to trimming and J lost 2 bases, with 12 bases between them. Germline V gene sequence: CDR1 GTSNPN, CDR2 SVGIG (reference sequence).

The rearrangement links TRBV5-1 to TRBJ1-1, with 8 bases fitting TRBD1. V shed 3 bases and J 5 bases; nucleotides not matched to a gene: 9. In germline, CDR1 is SGHRS, CDR2 YFSETQ. The CDR3 is 15 amino acids. This CDR3 reads CASSSGTGGRTEAFF. In DNA, the CDR3 is TGCGCCAGCAGCTCCGGGACAGGAGGTAGGACTGAAGCTTTCTTT.

This sequence joins TRBV30 and TRBJ2-3; D gene unclear. Trimming left V 5 bases short and J 0 bases short, with 6 bases between. The CDR3 contains 12 residues. The germline V gene encodes CDR1 GTSNPN and CDR2 SVGIG (reference sequence). CDR3: CAWAGSTDTQYF. The CDR3 DNA reads TGTGCCTGGGCCGGCAGCACAGATACGCAGTATTTT.

Only a few counts were recorded for this clonotype. V is TRBV28 and J is TRBJ1-1; D uncertain. The CDR3 loop spans 14 amino acids. V dropped 3 bases and J dropped 3 bases, with 11 bases sitting between them. Germline assignment: CDR1 MDHEN and CDR2 SYDVKM. This CDR3 reads CASSFWTEHTEAFF. CDR3 DNA: TGTGCCAGCAGTTTCTGGACGGAACACACTGAAGCTTTCTTT.

The genes are TRBV9 and TRBJ2-7; TRBD2 might be the D (6 bases). V was clipped by 0 bases and J by 9 bases, with 22 bases between them. The CDR3 has 16 amino acids. Germline CDR1 and CDR2: SGDLS and YYNGEE. The CDR3 sequence: CASSVGGGGAATGQYF. The CDR3 nucleotides are TGTGCCAGCAGCGTAGGGGGAGGAGGGGCCGCCACTGGGCAGTACTTC.

The CDR3 DNA is TGTGCCACCAGTGCCGCCGGTTTGGCGGGAGAGGAAGAGACCCAGTACTTC. It yields the protein CATSAAGLAGEEETQYF. The chain links TRBV24-1 to TRBJ2-5; 7 bases map to TRBD2. The V gene's germline CDR1 is KGHDR and CDR2 SFDVKD. Unmatched junction bases numbered 14, after V lost 5 bases and J lost 3 bases. The length of the CDR3 is 17 residues.

V gene TRBV15 combines with J gene TRBJ2-5, with TRBD1 matching over 7 bases. The CDR3 is 17 residues long. Germline V gene data show CDR1 as LNHNV and CDR2 as YYDKDF (reference sequence). V dropped 5 bases and J dropped 2; count of bases not matched to a gene: 14. The CDR3 bases are TGTGCCACCAGCCTAACTGGGACAGAGGAGGTTCAAGAGACCCAGTACTTC. Translating gives CATSLTGTEEVQETQYF. Filled out from reference TRBV15 and TRBJ2-5, the complete variable domain reads DAMVIQNPRYQVTQFGKPVTLSCSQTLNHNVMYWYQQKSSQAPKLLFHYYDKDFNNEADTPDNFQSRRPNTSFCFLDIRSPGLGDTAMYLCATSLTGTEEVQETQYFGPGTRLLVL.

This clonotype has more than one count but fewer than ten. This chain links TRBV19 with TRBJ2-2; D gene ambiguous. Trimming stripped 2 bases from V and 5 bases from J, with 12 bases between. CDR1 and CDR2 (germline): LNHDA, SQIVND (reference sequence). The CDR3 is made up of 15 amino acids. CDR3 protein: CASSISVILTGELFF. The DNA for the CDR3 is TGTGCCAGTAGTATATCCGTGATTCTAACCGGGGAGCTGTTTTTT.

The chain uses TRBV27 and TRBJ2-7; a weak D match, TRBD1 (7 bases). The V end lost 6 bases, the J end lost 6 bases, and 15 bases lay between the germline ends. Germline CDR1 is MNHEY and CDR2 is SMNVEV (reference sequence). CDR3 length: 13 residues. The CDR3 loop is CASSPRRDSEQYF. The CDR3 DNA reads as TGTGCCAGCAGCCCAAGGAGGGACAGCGAGCAGTACTTC.

This clonotype is a singleton in its sample. The J gene is TRBJ1-2, the V gene TRBV4-3; no clear D. V lost 1 base and J 2 bases, leaving 14 bases between the germline ends. This CDR3 contains 16 residues. CDR1 and CDR2 from the germline V gene are LGHNA and YSLEER. The DNA for the CDR3 is TGCGCCAGCAGCCAAGGGATAGAACTCGACAACTATGGCTACACCTTC. The encoded protein is CASSQGIELDNYGYTF.

This clonotype has more than one count but fewer than ten. This rearrangement joins TRBV6-6 to TRBJ2-5; TRBD1 matches 8 bases. CDR1 MNHNY and CDR2 SVGAGI come from the germline V gene (reference sequence). The CDR3 spans 14 residues. V lost 2 bases and J lost 5; bases outside the gene matches: 4. DNA for the CDR3: TGTGCCAGCAGTTACGGACAGGGTTTGGAGACCCAGTACTTC. It encodes CASSYGQGLETQYF.

This clonotype has only one observation. The V gene is TRBV10-3, the J gene TRBJ2-4; D uncertain. Trimming took off 2 bases at V and 1 base at J, with 6 bases between the two ends. CDR3 length equals 14 residues. CDR1 ENHRY and CDR2 SYGVKD come from the germline V gene. CDR3 protein: CAISESPAKNIQYF. CDR3 DNA: TGTGCCATCAGTGAGAGCCCTGCCAAAAACATTCAGTACTTC.

The chain is built from TRBV12-3 or TRBV12-4 and TRBJ1-2; D is possibly TRBD1 (5 bases). The V end was cut by 2 bases, the J end by 0 bases, with 7 bases between. The CDR3 sequence is 14 residues long. CDR3 sequence reads: CASSLQGPNYGYTF. The CDR3 bases are TGTGCCAGCAGTTTACAGGGACCTAACTATGGCTACACCTTC.

The table lists this clonotype with many counts. The chain carries TRBV15 and TRBJ2-3, with a possible D match to TRBD2 (5 bases). There are 14 residues in the CDR3. Germline CDR1 reads LNHNV; CDR2 reads YYDKDF (reference sequence). Trimming pared 4 bases from V and 4 bases from J, leaving 12 bases between. The CDR3 DNA sequence: TGTGCCACCAGCATTAAGCTAGCTGCAGATACGCAGTATTTT. This sequence encodes CATSIKLAADTQYF. Full variable domain (outside the CDR3, taken from reference TRBV15 and TRBJ2-3): DAMVIQNPRYQVTQFGKPVTLSCSQTLNHNVMYWYQQKSSQAPKLLFHYYDKDFNNEADTPDNFQSRRPNTSFCFLDIRSPGLGDTAMYLCATSIKLAADTQYFGPGTRLTVL.

This clonotype was seen a handful of times. V and J are TRBV15 and TRBJ2-5; the D is unclear. Trimming removed 0 bases from V and 4 bases from J, with 12 bases in between. The CDR3 runs 15 residues. Germline CDR1 reads LNHNV; CDR2 reads YYDKDF (reference sequence). The CDR3 loop is CATSRDNGFRETQYF. CDR3 sequence (DNA): TGTGCCACCAGCAGAGATAACGGCTTTCGAGAGACCCAGTACTTC.

This chain uses TRBV2 with TRBJ2-5; D perhaps matches TRBD1 (7 bases). Trimming removed 5 bases from V and 4 bases from J, with 17 bases in between. The germline CDR1 and CDR2 sequences are SNHLY and FYNNEI. The length of the CDR3 is 15 residues. The CDR3 DNA reads TGTGCCAGCAGTCGACAGGGCGCGGAGGGAGAGACCCAGTACTTC. This translates into CASSRQGAEGETQYF.

The chain employs TRBV12-3 or TRBV12-4 and TRBJ2-7; 11 bases fit TRBD1. This CDR3 comprises 15 residues. V shed 7 bases, J shed 5 bases, and the junction held 10 bases outside the gene matches. The DNA of the CDR3 is TGTGCCAGCATACACGGGGACAGGGGGTTACACGAGCAGTACTTC. It translates to CASIHGDRGLHEQYF.